These T cell receptor beta chains were read from a single sample in a study of blood T cell repertoires in COVID-19. Here immunoSEQ multiplex PCR was the method, and the copy in TCRdb shows in-frame clones only, minus some. Among 180,000 or so clones listed, 65% to 85% were seen once. The sample consisted of PBMCs or T cells enriched from blood (not recorded which). Every receptor here comes from a woman aged 60-75 years who had recovered from COVID-19. CDR3s include the opening cysteine and the closing phenylalanine or tryptophan. D genes are given only for firm matches. Some rows have no size entry. The others give once, few or many, or a class for an expanded clone.

d_call: TRBD1; clone_size: NA; v_call: TRBV5-1; j_call: TRBJ1-4; cdr3_aa: CASSSDGTGAEKLFF; cdr3_nt: TGCGCCAGCAGCTCTGACGGGACAGGGGCTGAAAAACTGTTTTTT
d_call: NA; clone_size: NA; v_call: TRBV11-2; j_call: TRBJ2-2; cdr3_aa: CASSLVQIGGELFF; cdr3_nt: TGTGCCAGCAGCTTAGTGCAAATCGGCGGGGAGCTGTTTTTT
d_call: NA; clone_size: NA; v_call: TRBV12-3/TRBV12-4; j_call: TRBJ1-6; cdr3_aa: CASSFTGNSPLHF; cdr3_nt: TGTGCCAGCAGTTTCACGGGAAATTCACCCCTCCACTTT
d_call: TRBD2; clone_size: NA; v_call: TRBV27; j_call: TRBJ2-1; cdr3_aa: CASSRIAGVGLQPYNEQFF; cdr3_nt: TGTGCCAGCAGTCGAATAGCGGGAGTAGGACTCCAGCCTTACAATGAGCAGTTCTTC
d_call: TRBD1; clone_size: NA; v_call: TRBV29-1; j_call: TRBJ1-1; cdr3_aa: CSVTQGGTEAFF; cdr3_nt: TGCAGCGTCACACAGGGGGGGACTGAAGCTTTCTTT
d_call: NA; clone_size: NA; v_call: TRBV29-1; j_call: TRBJ1-1; cdr3_aa: CSVEGVGAEAFF; cdr3_nt: TGCAGCGTTGAAGGGGTAGGGGCTGAAGCTTTCTTT
d_call: TRBD1; clone_size: NA; v_call: TRBV3-1/TRBV3-2; j_call: TRBJ1-1; cdr3_aa: CASSQDVGVRGAEAFF; cdr3_nt: TGTGCCAGCAGCCAAGATGTCGGGGTCAGGGGGGCTGAAGCTTTCTTT
d_call: TRBD2; clone_size: NA; v_call: TRBV7-2; j_call: TRBJ2-5; cdr3_aa: CASSSRLAGQETQYF; cdr3_nt: TGTGCCAGCAGTTCCCGACTAGCGGGACAAGAGACCCAGTACTTC
d_call: NA; clone_size: NA; v_call: TRBV9; j_call: TRBJ2-2; cdr3_aa: CASSVGTANTGELFF; cdr3_nt: TGTGCCAGCAGCGTAGGGACTGCGAACACCGGGGAGCTGTTTTTT
d_call: TRBD1; clone_size: NA; v_call: TRBV6-5; j_call: TRBJ1-3; cdr3_aa: CASSFGTDGNTIYF; cdr3_nt: TGTGCCAGCAGTTTTGGGACAGATGGAAACACCATATATTTT
d_call: TRBD2; clone_size: NA; v_call: TRBV6-5; j_call: TRBJ2-5; cdr3_aa: CASRPGLAGGETQYF; cdr3_nt: TGTGCCAGCAGACCGGGACTAGCGGGGGGAGAGACCCAGTACTTC
d_call: TRBD1; clone_size: NA; v_call: TRBV18; j_call: TRBJ1-2; cdr3_aa: CASSGQGVSGYTF; cdr3_nt: TGTGCCAGCTCCGGACAGGGAGTTTCTGGCTACACCTTC
d_call: TRBD2; clone_size: few; v_call: TRBV2; j_call: TRBJ2-1; cdr3_aa: CATSGGFGEQFF; cdr3_nt: TGTGCCACTAGCGGGGGGTTCGGTGAGCAGTTCTTC
d_call: TRBD2; clone_size: NA; v_call: TRBV28; j_call: TRBJ2-7; cdr3_aa: CASSFASGRPYEQYF; cdr3_nt: TGTGCCAGCAGTTTTGCTAGCGGGAGGCCCTACGAGCAGTACTTC
d_call: TRBD2; clone_size: NA; v_call: TRBV19; j_call: TRBJ2-4; cdr3_aa: CASSWTSGGAGIQYF; cdr3_nt: TGTGCCAGTAGCTGGACTAGCGGGGGGGCAGGCATTCAGTACTTC
d_call: NA; clone_size: few; v_call: TRBV7-2; j_call: TRBJ1-1; cdr3_aa: CASSLLPTGTEAFF; cdr3_nt: TGTGCCAGCAGCTTGCTCCCCACCGGCACTGAAGCTTTCTTT
d_call: NA; clone_size: NA; v_call: TRBV7-3; j_call: TRBJ1-2; cdr3_aa: CASSPISGVGNYGYTF; cdr3_nt: TGTGCCAGCAGCCCAATATCCGGGGTTGGGAACTATGGCTACACCTTC
d_call: NA; clone_size: NA; v_call: TRBV5-1; j_call: TRBJ2-1; cdr3_aa: CASSFDSTSYNEQFF; cdr3_nt: TGCGCCAGCAGCTTCGACTCCACCTCCTACAATGAGCAGTTCTTC
d_call: NA; clone_size: NA; v_call: TRBV3-1/TRBV3-2; j_call: TRBJ1-6; cdr3_aa: CASSQFATANSPLHF; cdr3_nt: TGTGCCAGCAGCCAATTCGCGACAGCTAATTCACCCCTCCACTTT
d_call: TRBD1; clone_size: NA; v_call: TRBV5-1; j_call: TRBJ1-1; cdr3_aa: CASRTGDRSAAFF; cdr3_nt: TGCGCCAGCCGTACCGGGGACAGGTCGGCAGCTTTCTTT
d_call: NA; clone_size: NA; v_call: TRBV19; j_call: TRBJ1-3; cdr3_aa: CASTIGLFSGNTIYF; cdr3_nt: TGTGCCAGTACCATAGGACTCTTCTCTGGAAACACCATATATTTT
d_call: NA; clone_size: NA; v_call: TRBV5-6; j_call: TRBJ2-3; cdr3_aa: CASSFTGYGTDTQYF; cdr3_nt: TGTGCCAGCAGCTTCACAGGGTATGGCACAGATACGCAGTATTTT
d_call: NA; clone_size: NA; v_call: TRBV27; j_call: TRBJ1-5; cdr3_aa: CASSLIPSNQPQHF; cdr3_nt: TGTGCCAGCAGTTTAATCCCCTCCAATCAGCCCCAGCATTTT
d_call: TRBD1; clone_size: NA; v_call: TRBV6-5; j_call: TRBJ1-4; cdr3_aa: CASNRQGGEKLFF; cdr3_nt: TGTGCCAGCAACCGACAGGGAGGTGAAAAACTGTTTTTT
d_call: TRBD1; clone_size: NA; v_call: TRBV19; j_call: TRBJ1-2; cdr3_aa: CASSAPDRGQEGYTF; cdr3_nt: TGTGCCAGTAGTGCCCCGGACAGGGGGCAGGAGGGCTACACCTTC
d_call: NA; clone_size: NA; v_call: TRBV29-1; j_call: TRBJ2-1; cdr3_aa: CSVEASREQFF; cdr3_nt: TGCAGCGTTGAGGCCAGCAGGGAGCAGTTCTTC
d_call: NA; clone_size: few; v_call: TRBV28; j_call: TRBJ2-1; cdr3_aa: CASSLSYNEQFF; cdr3_nt: TGTGCCAGCAGCCTATCCTACAATGAGCAGTTCTTC
d_call: TRBD1; clone_size: NA; v_call: TRBV5-4; j_call: TRBJ2-2; cdr3_aa: CASSAGTGGTGELFF; cdr3_nt: TGTGCCAGCAGCGCAGGGACAGGGGGCACCGGGGAGCTGTTTTTT
d_call: NA; clone_size: NA; v_call: TRBV20-1; j_call: TRBJ2-1; cdr3_aa: CSARGGYEQFF; cdr3_nt: TGCAGTGCTCGCGGGGGCTATGAGCAGTTCTTC
d_call: TRBD1; clone_size: NA; v_call: TRBV4-1; j_call: TRBJ2-7; cdr3_aa: CASSQEGTDEQYF; cdr3_nt: TGCGCCAGCAGCCAAGAGGGGACAGACGAGCAGTACTTC
d_call: NA; clone_size: NA; v_call: TRBV11-2; j_call: TRBJ1-5; cdr3_aa: CASSLTGDQPQHF; cdr3_nt: TGTGCCAGCAGCTTGACAGGTGATCAGCCCCAGCATTTT
d_call: NA; clone_size: NA; v_call: TRBV5-1; j_call: TRBJ2-6; cdr3_aa: CASSLVSSGANVLTF; cdr3_nt: TGCGCCAGCAGCTTGGTCAGCTCTGGGGCCAACGTCCTGACTTTC
d_call: TRBD2; clone_size: once; v_call: TRBV28; j_call: TRBJ2-2; cdr3_aa: CASRSGGDGELFF; cdr3_nt: TGTGCCAGCCGTTCTGGGGGGGACGGGGAGCTGTTTTTT
d_call: NA; clone_size: NA; v_call: TRBV4-1; j_call: TRBJ1-2; cdr3_aa: CASSQRGAGYGYTF; cdr3_nt: TGCGCCAGCAGCCAACGGGGGGCGGGCTATGGCTACACCTTC
d_call: TRBD2; clone_size: NA; v_call: TRBV28; j_call: TRBJ2-7; cdr3_aa: CASSHHPGRVNSNEQYF; cdr3_nt: TGTGCCAGCAGTCACCACCCAGGGAGGGTCAATTCCAACGAGCAGTACTTC
d_call: NA; clone_size: few; v_call: TRBV27; j_call: TRBJ2-7; cdr3_aa: CASRIMGSSYEQYF; cdr3_nt: TGTGCCAGCAGAATCATGGGGAGCTCCTACGAGCAGTACTTC
d_call: NA; clone_size: NA; v_call: TRBV9; j_call: TRBJ1-4; cdr3_aa: CASSGGVQGEKLFF; cdr3_nt: TGTGCCAGCAGTGGGGGGGTTCAGGGTGAAAAACTGTTTTTT
d_call: TRBD2; clone_size: once; v_call: TRBV5-6; j_call: TRBJ2-7; cdr3_aa: CASSLGPGTSGSYEQYF; cdr3_nt: TGTGCCAGCAGCTTGGGCCCTGGGACTAGCGGGAGCTACGAGCAGTACTTC
d_call: TRBD1; clone_size: NA; v_call: TRBV13; j_call: TRBJ1-1; cdr3_aa: CASSSGQGTTEAFF; cdr3_nt: TGTGCCAGCAGCTCAGGACAGGGAACCACTGAAGCTTTCTTT
d_call: TRBD1; clone_size: NA; v_call: TRBV2; j_call: TRBJ2-1; cdr3_aa: CASSAQGAGNEQFF; cdr3_nt: TGTGCCAGCAGCGCACAGGGGGCGGGCAATGAGCAGTTCTTC
d_call: NA; clone_size: NA; v_call: TRBV3-1/TRBV3-2; j_call: TRBJ1-2; cdr3_aa: CASSQIPWGGAYGYTF; cdr3_nt: TGTGCCAGCAGCCAAATCCCATGGGGGGGTGCCTATGGCTACACCTTC
d_call: TRBD1; clone_size: once; v_call: TRBV10-3; j_call: TRBJ2-4; cdr3_aa: CAISEGQGPRQYF; cdr3_nt: TGTGCCATCAGTGAGGGACAGGGTCCTCGTCAGTACTTC
d_call: TRBD1; clone_size: NA; v_call: TRBV7-6; j_call: TRBJ1-1; cdr3_aa: CASSLGTGGYTEAFF; cdr3_nt: TGTGCCAGCAGCTTGGGGACAGGGGGCTACACTGAAGCTTTCTTT
d_call: NA; clone_size: NA; v_call: TRBV28; j_call: TRBJ2-5; cdr3_aa: CASNPQMGLQETQYF; cdr3_nt: TGTGCCAGCAACCCACAGATGGGACTCCAAGAGACCCAGTACTTC
d_call: NA; clone_size: NA; v_call: TRBV12-1; j_call: TRBJ1-3; cdr3_aa: CASSFARDTARNTIYF; cdr3_nt: TGTGCCAGCAGCTTTGCGCGGGATACTGCTAGAAACACCATATATTTT
d_call: NA; clone_size: NA; v_call: TRBV5-1; j_call: TRBJ2-7; cdr3_aa: CASSSSGVTYEQYF; cdr3_nt: TGCGCCAGCAGCTCATCAGGGGTTACCTACGAGCAGTACTTC
d_call: TRBD2; clone_size: NA; v_call: TRBV28; j_call: TRBJ2-7; cdr3_aa: CASTGGGTSGYEQYF; cdr3_nt: TGTGCCAGCACAGGGGGGGGGACTAGCGGCTACGAGCAGTACTTC